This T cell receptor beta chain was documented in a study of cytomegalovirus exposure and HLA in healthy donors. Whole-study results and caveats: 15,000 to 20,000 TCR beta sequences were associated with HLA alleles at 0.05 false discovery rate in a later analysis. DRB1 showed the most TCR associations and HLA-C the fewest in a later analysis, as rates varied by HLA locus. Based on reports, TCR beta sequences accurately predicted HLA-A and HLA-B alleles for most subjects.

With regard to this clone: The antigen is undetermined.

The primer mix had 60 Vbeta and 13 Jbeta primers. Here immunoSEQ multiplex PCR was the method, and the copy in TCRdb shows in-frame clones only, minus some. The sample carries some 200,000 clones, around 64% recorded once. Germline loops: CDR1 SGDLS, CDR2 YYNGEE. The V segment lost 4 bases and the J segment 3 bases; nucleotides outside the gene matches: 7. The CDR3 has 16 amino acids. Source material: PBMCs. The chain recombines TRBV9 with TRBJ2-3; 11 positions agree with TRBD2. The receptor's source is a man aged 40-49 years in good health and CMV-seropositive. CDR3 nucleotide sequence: TGTGCCAGCAGCATCCACCCTAGCGGGGGGACAGATACGCAGTATTTT. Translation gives CASSIHPSGGTDTQYF.